This T cell receptor (beta chain) was observed in a study of T cells in Graves' hyperthyroidism and ophthalmopathy. On this clonotype: Its antigen is not identified.

RNA transcripts were the template for amplifying TCR beta CDR3 regions. RT-PCR in the first round (using the HTBI primer set) targeted the TCR CDR3. Each CDR3 protein gets one entry after TCRdb re-called the multiplex PCR reads with MiXCR. The sample consists of hundreds of thousands of distinct CDR3 sequences, 11% to 15% of them appearing once. The CDR3 consists of 14 residues. Germline lookup yields CDR1 SGHRS and CDR2 YFSETQ. V was clipped by 5 bases and J by 6 bases; unmatched bases: 8. The study, taken as a whole, reports: Stable hyperthyroidism was separated from ophthalmopathy by a model based on 13 V-J features.

This clonotype originated in a woman aged 18-29 years with Graves' hyperthyroidism. Material: blood. The J gene is TRBJ1-5, the V gene TRBV5-1; 7 nucleotides line up with TRBD1. Written as DNA, the CDR3 is TGCGCCAGCAGTCCTACAGGGGTTGGTCAGCCCCAGCATTTT. Translation gives CASSPTGVGQPQHF. The full variable domain, in which reference TRBV5-1 and TRBJ1-5 provide the parts outside the CDR3, is KAGVTQTPRYLIKTRGQQVTLSCSPISGHRSVSWYQQTPGQGLQFLFEYFSETQRNKGNFPGRFSGRQFSNSRSEMNVSTLELGDSALYLCASSPTGVGQPQHFGDGTRLSIL.